The present TCR beta chain was sequenced within a study of control samples from healthy donors and cancer patients. Generated by immunoSEQ multiplex PCR, the TCRdb table keeps only in-frame clones and is missing some. Among fewer than 150,000 clones listed, roughly 90% were seen once. Germline loops: CDR1 LNHDA, CDR2 SQIVND (reference sequence). CDR3 length: 15 amino acids. The germline V and J ends were trimmed by 4 bases and 6 bases, with 18 bases remaining between them. The specimen was blood. J is TRBJ1-1 and V is TRBV19; D may be TRBD1 (5 bases). This receptor was obtained from a woman between 18 and 29 years old in good health. CDR3 DNA sequence: TGTGCCAGTAGTAGGGGACCTCCCCGAGGCGCTGAAGCTTTCTTT. As protein: CASSRGPPRGAEAFF.